This T cell receptor beta chain was obtained from a study of blood T cell repertoires in COVID-19. Study details: Both acute and convalescent COVID-19 samples were obtained from the United States, Italy and Spain. PBMCs, B-cell-depleted T cells, or T cells provided the cDNA or gDNA that made up the material.

Trimming cost V 0 bases and J 5 bases; bases outside gene matches: 10. CDR3 size: 18 residues. From germline, CDR1 is MRHNA and CDR2 SNTAGT. Authors' data handling: Reference gene primer amplification in the assay estimated nucleated cell counts. Generated by immunoSEQ multiplex PCR, the TCRdb table keeps only in-frame clones and is missing some. That table supplies the V and J calls and clone size; D and trimming were determined from the DNA. The repertoire holds about 110,000 clones, with under 85% as singletons. The TCR comes from a woman aged 60-75 years with acute or convalescent COVID-19. The rearrangement uses TRBV6-4 and TRBJ2-5, with 12 bases that match TRBD2. Sequenced input: peripheral blood. CDR3 sequence reads: CASSDSQSSGGAAETQYF. CDR3 nucleotides: TGTGCCAGCAGTGACTCGCAATCTAGCGGGGGGGCAGCGGAGACCCAGTACTTC.